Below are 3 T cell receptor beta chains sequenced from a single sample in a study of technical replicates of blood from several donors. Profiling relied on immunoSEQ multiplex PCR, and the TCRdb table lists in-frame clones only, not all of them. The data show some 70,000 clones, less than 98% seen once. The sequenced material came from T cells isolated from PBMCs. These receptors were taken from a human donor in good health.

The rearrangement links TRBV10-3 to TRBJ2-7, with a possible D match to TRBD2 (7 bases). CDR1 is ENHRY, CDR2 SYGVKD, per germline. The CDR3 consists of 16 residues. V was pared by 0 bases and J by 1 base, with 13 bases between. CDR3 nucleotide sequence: TGTGCCATCAGTGAGTCCCTGGGAGGGGGATCCTACGAGCAGTACTTC. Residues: CAISESLGGGSYEQYF.

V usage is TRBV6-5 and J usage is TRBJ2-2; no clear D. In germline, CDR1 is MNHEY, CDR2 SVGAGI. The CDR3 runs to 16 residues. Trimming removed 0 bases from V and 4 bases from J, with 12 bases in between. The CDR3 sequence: CASSYSERLSTGELFF. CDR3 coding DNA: TGTGCCAGCAGTTACTCGGAGAGGTTGAGCACCGGGGAGCTGTTTTTT.

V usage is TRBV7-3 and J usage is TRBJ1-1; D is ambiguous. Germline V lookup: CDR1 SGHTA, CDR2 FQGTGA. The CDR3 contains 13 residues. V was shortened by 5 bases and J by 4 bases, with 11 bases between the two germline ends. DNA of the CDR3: TGTGCCAGCAGCGAGGCAATGGGCACTGAAGCTTTCTTT. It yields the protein CASSEAMGTEAFF.